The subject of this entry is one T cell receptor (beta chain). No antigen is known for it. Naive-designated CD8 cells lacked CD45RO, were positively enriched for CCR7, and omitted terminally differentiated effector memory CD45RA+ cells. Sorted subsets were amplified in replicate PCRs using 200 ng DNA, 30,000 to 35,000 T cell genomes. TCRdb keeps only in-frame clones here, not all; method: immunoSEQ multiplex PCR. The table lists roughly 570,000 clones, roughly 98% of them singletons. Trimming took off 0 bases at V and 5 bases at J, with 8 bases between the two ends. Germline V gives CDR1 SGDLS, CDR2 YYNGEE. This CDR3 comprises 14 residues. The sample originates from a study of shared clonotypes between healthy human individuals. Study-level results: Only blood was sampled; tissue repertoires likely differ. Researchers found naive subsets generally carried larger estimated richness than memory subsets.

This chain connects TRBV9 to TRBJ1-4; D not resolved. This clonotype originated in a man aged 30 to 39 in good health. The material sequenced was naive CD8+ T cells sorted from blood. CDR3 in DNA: TGTGCCAGCAGCGTAGAAGGTCAGAATGAAAAACTGTTTTTT. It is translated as CASSVEGQNEKLFF.